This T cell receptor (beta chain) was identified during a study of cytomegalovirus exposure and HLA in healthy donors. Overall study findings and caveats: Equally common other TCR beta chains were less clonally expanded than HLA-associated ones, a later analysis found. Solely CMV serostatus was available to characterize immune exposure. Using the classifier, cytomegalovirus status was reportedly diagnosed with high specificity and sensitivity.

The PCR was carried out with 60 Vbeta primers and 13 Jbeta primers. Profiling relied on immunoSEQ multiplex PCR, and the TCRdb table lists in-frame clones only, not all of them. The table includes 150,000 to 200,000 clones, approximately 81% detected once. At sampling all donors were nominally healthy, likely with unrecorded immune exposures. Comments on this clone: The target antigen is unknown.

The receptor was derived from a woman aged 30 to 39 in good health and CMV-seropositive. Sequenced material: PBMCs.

The DNA for the CDR3 is TGTGCCAGCAGGGGGGGGGACAAACCTAACTATGGCTACACCTTC. Its translation: CASRGGDKPNYGYTF. This rearrangement joins TRBV2 to TRBJ1-2; a weak D match, TRBD1 (6 bases). CDR1 and CDR2 from the germline V gene are SNHLY and FYNNEI. Trimming took off 6 bases at V and 0 bases at J, with 14 bases between the two ends. The CDR3 length is 15 residues.